This T cell receptor beta chain was sequenced in a study of blood T cell repertoires in COVID-19. Trimming stripped 4 bases from V and 2 bases from J, with 13 bases between. The length of the CDR3 is 15 residues. Germline-derived CDR1 and CDR2 are SGHTA and FQGTGA. Sequenced by immunoSEQ multiplex PCR; TCRdb stores in-frame clones only, minus some. The top ten clones hold about 2.5% of a sample with about 150,000 clones, 84% of them seen once. This sequence originates from a woman aged 80 or older with COVID-19, enrolled during active disease. The sequenced material came from peripheral blood. J is TRBJ2-3 and V is TRBV7-3; tentative D call: TRBD1 (6 bases). Here the CDR3 reads CASSSNREVTDTQYF. In nucleotides, the CDR3 is TGTGCCAGCAGCTCGAACAGGGAAGTCACAGATACGCAGTATTTT.